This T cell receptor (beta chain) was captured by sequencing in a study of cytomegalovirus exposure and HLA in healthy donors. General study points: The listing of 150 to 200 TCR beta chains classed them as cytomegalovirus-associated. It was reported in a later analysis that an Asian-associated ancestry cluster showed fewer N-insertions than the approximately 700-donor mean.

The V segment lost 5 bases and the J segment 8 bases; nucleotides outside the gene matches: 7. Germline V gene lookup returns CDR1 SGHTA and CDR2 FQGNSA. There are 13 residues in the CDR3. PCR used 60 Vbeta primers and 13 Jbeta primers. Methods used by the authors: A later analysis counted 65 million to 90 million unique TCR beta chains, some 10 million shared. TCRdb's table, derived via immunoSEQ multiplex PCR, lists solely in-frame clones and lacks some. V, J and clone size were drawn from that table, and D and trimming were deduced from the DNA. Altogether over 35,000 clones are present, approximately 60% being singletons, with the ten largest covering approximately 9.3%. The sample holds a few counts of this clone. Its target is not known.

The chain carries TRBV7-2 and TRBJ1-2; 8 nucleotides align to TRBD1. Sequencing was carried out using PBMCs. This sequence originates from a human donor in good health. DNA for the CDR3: TGTGCCAGCAGCCTTGACAGGGGTGGAGGCTACACCTTC. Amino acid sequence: CASSLDRGGGYTF.